A selection of T cell receptor beta chains follows, all from one sample in a study of T cells in localized non-small cell lung cancer. Produced via immunoSEQ multiplex PCR; TCRdb's table is partial and in-frame only. The data show tens of thousands of clones, about 91% seen once. The sequenced sample was peripheral blood, obtained before any cancer treatment. These receptors were taken from a female donor at least 60 years old with stage I lung adenocarcinoma. Each CDR3 is given with its conserved first and last residue. D genes are given only for firm matches. Clone size is given for some rows only: seen once, a few or many times, or a class if the clone is expanded.

-,-,TRBV18,TRBJ2-3,TGTGCCAGCTCACCAATCACGCTAGGCGCAGATACGCAGTATTTT,CASSPITLGADTQYF
-,-,TRBV5-1,TRBJ1-1,TGCGCCAGCAGACAGGGTTTGAACACTGAAGCTTTCTTT,CASRQGLNTEAFF
once,-,TRBV5-6,TRBJ2-7,TGTGCCAGCAGCTCCGGGCTCGGTACGGCGAAACAATCACCCTACGAGCAGTACTTC,CASSSGLGTAKQSPYEQYF
-,-,TRBV7-8,TRBJ2-1,TGTGCCAGCAGCCCTACCCTCTCTAGCTTCAATGAGCAGTTCTTC,CASSPTLSSFNEQFF
once,-,TRBV5-1,TRBJ2-5,TGCGCCAGCAGCTTATGGGTAGCGGCAATCTCAGGGACCCAGTACTTC,CASSLWVAAISGTQYF
-,TRBD1,TRBV5-5,TRBJ1-2,TGTGCCAGCAGTTTTACGGACAGGGCAAGAGGCTACACCTTC,CASSFTDRARGYTF
-,-,TRBV5-1,TRBJ2-3,TGCGCCAGCAGCTTGGGGCACAACACAGATACGCAGTATTTT,CASSLGHNTDTQYF
-,-,TRBV14,TRBJ2-5,TGTGCCAGCAGCCAGTACCCCTGGGCTCAGTACTTC,CASSQYPWAQYF
-,-,TRBV18,TRBJ2-5,TGTGCCAGCTCACCGGTACAGGCCTCACAAGAGACCCAGTACTTC,CASSPVQASQETQYF
-,-,TRBV6-1,TRBJ2-1,TGTGCCAGCAGCCCCGTTATGAGGCAATCGGATGAGCAGTTCTTC,CASSPVMRQSDEQFF
-,-,TRBV27,TRBJ1-5,TGTGCCAGCGGGGGGGGGAAAAATCAGCCCCAGCATTTT,CASGGGKNQPQHF
-,TRBD1,TRBV9,TRBJ2-7,TGTGCCAGCAGCGAAGGGACAGAAGCCTACGAGCAGTACTTC,CASSEGTEAYEQYF
-,-,TRBV2,TRBJ2-7,TGTGCCAGCAGTGCAGGCTATCCCCCGGACGAGCAGTACTTC,CASSAGYPPDEQYF
once,TRBD1,TRBV27,TRBJ1-1,TGTGCCAGCACCCGACAGGGGGCGGCCACTGAAGCTTTCTTT,CASTRQGAATEAFF
-,-,TRBV7-3,TRBJ2-1,TGTGCCAGCAGCACGTCCGGGACATCGTTGGTAAATGAGCAGTTCTTC,CASSTSGTSLVNEQFF
-,TRBD1,TRBV5-1,TRBJ2-3,TGCGCCAGCAGCTTGGGACAGGGAAAAGATACGCAGTATTTT,CASSLGQGKDTQYF
-,-,TRBV4-2,TRBJ1-2,TGTGCCAGCAGCCAAGCCCCAGGGGTGGACTATGGCTACACCTTC,CASSQAPGVDYGYTF
-,-,TRBV30,TRBJ1-4,TGTGCCTGGAGTGTATTCGATATCGGGGCGCGAACAGAAAAACTGTTTTTT,CAWSVFDIGARTEKLFF
once,TRBD2,TRBV30,TRBJ2-2,TGTGCCTGGATTGCGGCAGTTGGACTAGCGGGGGCTAAGAACACCGGGGAGCTGTTTTTT,CAWIAAVGLAGAKNTGELFF
-,-,TRBV2,TRBJ2-1,TGTGCCAGCAGGGCTATCTCGGGGTTGGGTGAGCAGTTCTTC,CASRAISGLGEQFF
-,TRBD2,TRBV5-1,TRBJ2-5,TGCGCCAGCAGCTTGGTTGCTAGCGGGAATCAAGAGACCCAGTACTTC,CASSLVASGNQETQYF
-,TRBD2,TRBV7-9,TRBJ2-1,TGTGCCAGCAGGCGACTAGCGGGGGGCAATGAGCAGTTCTTC,CASRRLAGGNEQFF
once,TRBD2,TRBV9,TRBJ2-3,TGTGCCAGCAGCGTAGCCAGAGCGGGGGTGGGCACAGATACGCAGTATTTT,CASSVARAGVGTDTQYF
-,-,TRBV6-5,TRBJ1-5,TGTGCCAGCAGCCAAGGACTGAGCGGGGCCCAGCATTTT,CASSQGLSGAQHF
-,-,TRBV11-2,TRBJ2-7,TGTGCCAGCAGCTTTCAAGCGGTGAGGGGTGAGCAGTACTTC,CASSFQAVRGEQYF
-,-,TRBV18,TRBJ1-3,TGTGCCAGCTCATCACGGACGGGAGACTCTGGAAACACCATATATTTT,CASSSRTGDSGNTIYF
-,-,TRBV5-4,TRBJ2-3,TGTGCCAGCAGCTCACCACGGGCGGAAGGTACGCAGTATTTT,CASSSPRAEGTQYF
-,TRBD1,TRBV11-1,TRBJ2-1,TGTGCCAGCACCCGGGACAGGGCGTACAATGAGCAGTTCTTC,CASTRDRAYNEQFF
-,-,TRBV29-1,TRBJ2-5,TGCAGCGTTGAGACTAATAAGGCCCGTCCCCAGTACTTC,CSVETNKARPQYF
once,TRBD1,TRBV30,TRBJ1-1,TGTGCCTGGACCGACAGGGTGAGGGCTTTCTTT,CAWTDRVRAFF
few,TRBD1,TRBV2,TRBJ1-6,TGTGCCAGCAGAGGACAGGGGAATTCACCCCTCCACTTT,CASRGQGNSPLHF
once,-,TRBV19,TRBJ2-1,TGTGCCAGTAGTATAGCGGCAGGCACCCTCTACAATGAGCAGTTCTTC,CASSIAAGTLYNEQFF
-,TRBD1,TRBV2,TRBJ1-2,TGTGCCAGCAGAGGGACAGGGAGCGGCTACACCTTC,CASRGTGSGYTF
-,TRBD1,TRBV7-9,TRBJ1-3,TGTGCCAGCAGCGCACAGACAGGGGCTGGAAACACCATATATTTT,CASSAQTGAGNTIYF
-,-,TRBV6-1,TRBJ1-2,TGTGCCAGCAGGTCCGGGACTGTCTATGGCTACACCTTC,CASRSGTVYGYTF
once,TRBD1,TRBV6-6,TRBJ1-2,TGTGCCAGCAGTTATGGGGGACAGGGAAACTATGGCTACACCTTC,CASSYGGQGNYGYTF
-,-,TRBV30,TRBJ1-4,TGTGCCTGGAGGAGGCTCCCGGCTAATGAAAAACTGTTTTTT,CAWRRLPANEKLFF
-,-,TRBV5-3,TRBJ2-1,TGTGCCAGAAGCTCCGGAGACAGGCCCAACAGGTTGGGGAAGTTCTTC,CARSSGDRPNRLGKFF
few,TRBD1,TRBV19,TRBJ2-5,TGTGCCAGTAGTACGATGGACAGGGGGATGATAACGACCCAGTACTTC,CASSTMDRGMITTQYF
-,-,TRBV2,TRBJ2-7,TGTGCCAGCACCCCCCACCAAGTGGGCAACTACGAGCAGTACTTC,CASTPHQVGNYEQYF
-,TRBD2,TRBV18,TRBJ2-7,TGTGCCAGCTCACCATCCGGGGGGGCCCACGAGCAGTACTTC,CASSPSGGAHEQYF
-,-,TRBV5-1,TRBJ2-2,TGCGCCAGCAGTCCTGAATGGCGGGGGCACACCGGGGAGCTGTTTTTT,CASSPEWRGHTGELFF
-,-,TRBV20-1,TRBJ1-2,TGCAGTGCCATGGACGCCGGCTACACCTTC,CSAMDAGYTF
-,-,TRBV5-4,TRBJ1-6,TGTGCCAGCAGCGGCGGACAGCGCCCTAATTCACCCCTCCACTTT,CASSGGQRPNSPLHF
few,-,TRBV7-3,TRBJ1-6,TGTGCCAGCAGCCGACAGGACAATTCACCCCTCCACTTT,CASSRQDNSPLHF
-,-,TRBV6-5,TRBJ1-1,TGTGCCAGCAGTTTAGTAGGGGGGTTGAACACTGAAGCTTTCTTT,CASSLVGGLNTEAFF
once,-,TRBV18,TRBJ2-3,TGTGCCAGCTCACCACTAAGGATCACAGATACGCAGTATTTT,CASSPLRITDTQYF
-,-,TRBV28,TRBJ1-4,TGTGCCAGCAGTTTTGCGCAGGGAGGTGAAAAACTGTTTTTT,CASSFAQGGEKLFF
once,-,TRBV6-1,TRBJ2-3,TGTGCCAGCAGTGAGCGGGATCCAGATACGCAGTATTTT,CASSERDPDTQYF
-,-,TRBV4-1,TRBJ2-1,TGCGCCAGCAGCCAAGTAATAAACAATGAGCAGTTCTTC,CASSQVINNEQFF
-,TRBD1,TRBV10-3,TRBJ1-2,TGTGCCACGACGGACAGGGGGCCTTTGCTCTTC,CATTDRGPLLF
-,TRBD2,TRBV7-9,TRBJ2-3,TGTGCCAGCAGCTTATCACTAGCGAGCACAGATACGCAGTATTTT,CASSLSLASTDTQYF
-,-,TRBV5-1,TRBJ1-2,TGCGCCAGCAGCCCCGGGGGGGAGAATCAGGGCTACACCTTC,CASSPGGENQGYTF
-,-,TRBV23-1,TRBJ2-2,TGCGCCAGCTTCAGGGGCGCGGACACCGGGGAGCTGTTTTTT,CASFRGADTGELFF
-,-,TRBV30,TRBJ1-4,TGTGCCTTAGGGGGTTCCAATGAAAAACTGTTTTTT,CALGGSNEKLFF
-,TRBD2,TRBV5-1,TRBJ2-7,TGCGCCAGCAGCGGGACTACTTACAAGGGCGAGCAGTACTTC,CASSGTTYKGEQYF
-,TRBD1,TRBV6-1,TRBJ2-7,TGTGCCGGAGGAACCGTGGGACAGGGCTCCTACGAGCAGTACTTC,CAGGTVGQGSYEQYF
-,TRBD2,TRBV11-3,TRBJ2-2,TGTGCCAGCAGCTCTACTAGCGGGAGGGCTCACGGGGAGCTGTTTTTT,CASSSTSGRAHGELFF
-,-,TRBV27,TRBJ2-7,TGTGCCAGCAGTTTATCGGGCGGCGGAGGGAGCTCCTACGAGCAGTACTTC,CASSLSGGGGSSYEQYF